The following is a T cell receptor (beta chain) sequence with its context. The sample belongs to a study of blood T cell repertoires in COVID-19. The germline V gene has CDR1 MNHEY and CDR2 SMNVEV (reference sequence). V lost 7 bases to trimming and J lost 1 base; unmatched junction nucleotides: 4. The CDR3 consists of 14 residues. Data came from immunoSEQ multiplex PCR; TCRdb stores just in-frame clones and leaves some out. The sample contains 89,000 or so clones, roughly 83% of which appear only once. This clonotype originated in a man aged 50 to 59 with active COVID-19. Input material: peripheral blood. V and J are TRBV27 and TRBJ1-1; TRBD1 aligns across 9 bases. CDR3 coding DNA: TGTGCCAGCACGGACAGGGGCCCGAACACTGAAGCTTTCTTT. This gives the protein CASTDRGPNTEAFF.